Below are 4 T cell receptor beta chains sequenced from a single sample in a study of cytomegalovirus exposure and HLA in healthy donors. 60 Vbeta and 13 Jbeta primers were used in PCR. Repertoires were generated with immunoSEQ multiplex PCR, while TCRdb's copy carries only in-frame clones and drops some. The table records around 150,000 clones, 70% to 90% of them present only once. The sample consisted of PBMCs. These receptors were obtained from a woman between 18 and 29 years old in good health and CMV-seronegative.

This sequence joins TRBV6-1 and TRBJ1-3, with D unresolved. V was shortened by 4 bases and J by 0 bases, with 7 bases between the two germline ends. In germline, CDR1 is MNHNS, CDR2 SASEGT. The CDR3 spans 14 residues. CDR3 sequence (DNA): TGTGCCAGCAGTGGCGCAAGCTCTGGAAACACCATATATTTT. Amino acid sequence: CASSGASSGNTIYF.

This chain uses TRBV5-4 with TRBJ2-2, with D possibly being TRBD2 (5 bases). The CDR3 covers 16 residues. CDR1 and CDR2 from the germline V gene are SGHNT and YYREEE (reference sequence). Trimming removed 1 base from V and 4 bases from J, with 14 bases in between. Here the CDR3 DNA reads TGTGCCAGCAGCTTGAACTCTGAGCGGCTCACCGGGGAGCTGTTTTTT. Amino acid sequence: CASSLNSERLTGELFF.

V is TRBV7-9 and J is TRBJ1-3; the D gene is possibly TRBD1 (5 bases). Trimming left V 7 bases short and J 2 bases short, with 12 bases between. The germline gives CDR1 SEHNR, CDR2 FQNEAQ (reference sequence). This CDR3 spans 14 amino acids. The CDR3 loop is CASTPQGAGNTIYF. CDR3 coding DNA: TGTGCCAGCACCCCTCAAGGGGCTGGAAACACCATATATTTT. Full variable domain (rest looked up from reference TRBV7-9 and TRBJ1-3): DTGVSQNPRHKITKRGQNVTFRCDPISEHNRLYWYRQTLGQGPEFLTYFQNEAQLEKSRLLSDRFSAERPKGSFSTLEIQRTEQGDSAMYLCASTPQGAGNTIYFGEGSWLTVV.

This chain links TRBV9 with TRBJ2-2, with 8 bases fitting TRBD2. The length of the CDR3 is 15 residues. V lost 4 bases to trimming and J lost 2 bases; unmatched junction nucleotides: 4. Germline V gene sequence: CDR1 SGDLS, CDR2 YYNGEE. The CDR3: CASSRGGPNTGELFF. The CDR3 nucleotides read TGTGCCAGCAGCCGCGGGGGGCCCAACACCGGGGAGCTGTTTTTT.